The TCR beta chain described here comes from a study of T cell changes during pregnancy in multiple sclerosis (dated by TCRdb to the late 2010s). About the full investigation: The study looked at changes in the T cell repertoire across pregnancy in women with multiple sclerosis.

Worth noting for this clone: It lacks a known antigen. No quality values exist for individual bases; no much larger clone is one base distant.

Libraries were built with the immunoSEQ multiplex PCR assay. The source is immuneACCESS, and TCRdb retained only in-frame sequences with V and J called. Part of the clones is not carried over; for the studies checked, unresolved V genes explain less than half of this, and the remainder is unexplained. For this sample the table gives approximately 84,000 clones, of which 94% were detected only once. Together, the top ten hold approximately 0.92% of the sample. CDR3 length: 14 amino acids, cysteine to phenylalanine. Only CDR3 DNA remains: 42 bases, in frame from the first base. Unmatched junction bases come to 6, with V trimmed by 7 bases and J by 3 bases. The germline V gene sets CDR1 to SNHLY and CDR2 to FYNNEI.

Sequences were derived from peripheral blood, sampled in the second trimester of pregnancy. The TCR originated in a female donor in good health, enrolled as a control in a pregnancy study. The chain uses TRBV2 and TRBJ2-1; 7 bases in the junction line up with TRBD2. This receptor carries the CDR3 CASKDGGIYNEQFF. The nucleotides are TGTGCCAGCAAGGACGGGGGGATCTACAATGAGCAGTTCTTC.